The entry that follows covers one TCR beta chain sequence. This record comes from a study of T cell changes during pregnancy in multiple sclerosis. TCRdb's table, derived via immunoSEQ multiplex PCR, lists solely in-frame clones and lacks some. The sample lists roughly 90,000 clones; about 93% were seen once. The CDR3 sequence is 16 residues long. The receptor's source is a female donor with multiple sclerosis, enrolled in a pregnancy study. The starting material was peripheral blood, obtained in the first trimester of pregnancy. The chain employs TRBV21-1 and TRBJ2-5; TRBD2, as called in the table, went unchecked against the DNA. TRBV21-1 is given as a pseudogene. CDR3 in amino acids: CAISFPTGAGGETQYF. The CDR3 bases are TGTGCCATCTCCTTTCCGACCGGGGCCGGGGGAGAGACCCAGTACTTC.